The entry below gives a single TCR beta chain sequence along with its context. This sample is part of a study of shared clonotypes between healthy human individuals. CDR3 length: 13 amino acids. The V end was cut by 2 bases, the J end by 8 bases, with 10 bases between. Germline V CDR1 and CDR2: SNHLY, FYNNEI. Sequencing was performed with immunoSEQ multiplex PCR; in TCRdb, only in-frame clones are kept and a portion is missing. The profile covers hundreds of thousands of clones, with 76% appearing a single time and approximately 12% taken by the ten largest. Donation came from healthy HIV-negative adults that had no recent acute infections or vaccinations.

The V gene is TRBV2, the J gene TRBJ2-1; no clear D gene. The receptor was isolated from a woman in her thirties or forties in good health. Some clones in this sample may be carry-over from other donors' samples. The specimen sequenced was PBMCs. The CDR3 bases are TGTGCCAGCAGTGAACTGAGGCACGATGAGCAGTTCTTC. Translating it yields CASSELRHDEQFF.